This note documents a single T cell receptor (beta chain) sequence. Its antigen remains unidentified. Germline V gene data show CDR1 as ENHRY and CDR2 as SYGVKD. This CDR3 comprises 14 residues. The ends lost 1 base at V and 8 bases at J; junction bases unmatched: 7. Participants comprised healthy donors of bone marrow. PCR primers comprised 60 Vbeta and 13 Jbeta primers. Libraries were prepared by immunoSEQ multiplex PCR; TCRdb keeps only in-frame clonotypes and omits some of them. The table records some 60,000 clones, approximately 85% of them present only once. The data stem from a study of cytomegalovirus exposure and HLA in healthy donors. Across the whole study: One earlier analysis, a look at 180 million or so T cells, found some 110 million unique TCR beta sequences. Counted in an early data release were about 85 million unique TCRs from HLA-typed donors.

Study-level results: Upon later analysis, TCR association rates were observed to vary by HLA locus, being highest for DRB1 and lowest for HLA-C.

This TCR came from a female donor in good health and CMV-seronegative. The V gene is TRBV10-3, the J gene TRBJ1-2, with 7 nucleotides matching TRBD1. Sequencing was carried out using PBMCs. The DNA of the CDR3 is TGTGCCATCAGTGAGTTAGATGGCAGGGGGGGCTACACCTTC. This encodes CAISELDGRGGYTF.